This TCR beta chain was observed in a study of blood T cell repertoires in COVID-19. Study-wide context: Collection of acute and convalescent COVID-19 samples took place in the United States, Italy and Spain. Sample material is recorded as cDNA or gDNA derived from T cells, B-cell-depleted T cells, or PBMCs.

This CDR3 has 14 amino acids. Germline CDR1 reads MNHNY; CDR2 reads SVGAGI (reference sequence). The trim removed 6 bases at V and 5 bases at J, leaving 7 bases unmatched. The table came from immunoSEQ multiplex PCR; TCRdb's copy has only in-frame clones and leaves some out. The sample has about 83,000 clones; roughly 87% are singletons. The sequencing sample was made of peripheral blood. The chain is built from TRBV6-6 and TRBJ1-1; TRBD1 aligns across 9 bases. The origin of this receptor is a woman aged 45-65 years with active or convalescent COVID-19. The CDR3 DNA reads TGTGCCAGCAGCTTGGACAGGGGTAGTACTGAAGCTTTCTTT. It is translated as CASSLDRGSTEAFF.